This entry lists 3 T cell receptor beta chains sequenced from one sample in a study of beta chain features in type 1 diabetes. The whole isolated RNA underwent reverse transcription, so sequencing captured expressed TCRB transcripts. This table comes from immunoSEQ multiplex PCR, and its TCRdb copy is limited to in-frame clones, with some not included. This sample has hundreds of thousands of clones, with roughly 15% found just once. The sequenced sample was naive CD4+ T cells from blood. The source is a man between 18 and 35 years old in good health.

This chain joins TRBV4-1 and TRBJ2-1; D may be TRBD2 (7 bases). The CDR3 consists of 14 residues. V lost 3 bases and J 15 bases, leaving 21 bases between the germline ends. Per the germline V gene, CDR1 is MGHRA and CDR2 is YSYEKL. The DNA of the CDR3 is TGCGCCAGCAGCCAGCCTCGGAGGGGGAGGGCGTGGTTCTTC. It encodes CASSQPRRGRAWFF.

This clone was seen a handful of times. This chain links TRBV7-2 with TRBJ2-7; TRBD2 matches 9 bases. Germline loops: CDR1 SGHTA, CDR2 FQGNSA. The CDR3 is 14 residues long. The ends lost 6 bases at V and 1 base at J; junction bases unmatched: 4. CDR3 region: CASSSSGGSYEQYF. The CDR3 DNA sequence: TGTGCCAGCAGTTCAAGCGGGGGGTCCTACGAGCAGTACTTC.

The sample holds a few counts of this clone. The genes are TRBV5-1 and TRBJ2-1; 9 positions agree with TRBD2. V shed 5 bases and J 5 bases; nucleotides not matched to a gene: 5. The CDR3 runs 14 residues. From germline, CDR1 is SGHRS and CDR2 YFSETQ. This chain's CDR3 is CASSSGTSNNEQFF. The DNA of the CDR3 is TGCGCCAGCAGTTCCGGGACTAGCAACAATGAGCAGTTCTTC.